This T cell receptor (beta chain) was profiled in a study of monozygotic twins with inflammatory bowel disease. Germline values: CDR1 LNHDA, CDR2 SQIVND (reference sequence). This CDR3 comprises 14 residues. The study's findings and limits: Patient repertoires may carry noise from differing immunosuppressive treatments.

Template switching was used to attach UMIs, which incorporated a 6-nucleotide sample barcode. Reanalyzing the 5' RACE reads, TCRdb keeps one entry per CDR3 protein, without DNA. This sample's clone table lists 350,000 to 500,000 distinct CDR3 sequences. For this clonotype: Its antigen is unidentified.

The sequence derives from a human donor with ulcerative colitis or Crohn's disease, or a healthy co-twin of an affected twin (not recorded which). Specimen: blood. The chain uses TRBV19 and TRBJ2-2; without DNA, the TCRdb call of TRBD2 cannot be checked. The CDR3 here is CASIDYLGAGELFF. The variable domain in full, with the rest retrieved from reference TRBV19 and TRBJ2-2, is DGGITQSPKYLFRKEGQNVTLSCEQNLNHDAMYWYRQDPGQGLRLIYYSQIVNDFQKGDIAEGYSVSREKKESFPLTVTSAQKNPTAFYLCASIDYLGAGELFFGEGSRLTVL.